This T cell receptor (beta chain) was identified in a study of cytomegalovirus exposure and HLA in healthy donors. Study-wide results and limits: Several of the most significant clusters appeared linked to common viral pathogens, based on a later analysis. The study labeled 164 TCR beta chains cytomegalovirus-associated. The authors confirmed in vitro that three CMV-associated chains were specific for CMV antigens.

The germline V gene encodes CDR1 SGHNT and CDR2 YYREEE (reference sequence). V was pared by 3 bases and J by 5 bases, with 15 bases between. The CDR3 has 14 residues. It was with 60 Vbeta and 13 Jbeta primers that the PCR ran. Assay used: immunoSEQ multiplex PCR; TCRdb lists only in-frame clones, some missing. The sample lists over 150,000 clones; about 71% were seen once. Turning to this clone: Its matching antigen is unknown.

This sequence joins TRBV5-4 and TRBJ2-7, with D possibly TRBD2 on 6 matching bases. The receptor was isolated from a woman aged 40 to 55 in good health and CMV-seropositive. Sequenced input: PBMCs. The CDR3 region has the DNA TGTGCCAGCAGCTCGACTAGTCGGGGGAACGAGCAGTACTTC. It codes for CASSSTSRGNEQYF.